One T cell receptor (beta chain) is described in this entry. The specificity of this receptor is unknown. Base qualities are not recorded, but no much larger clone differs from it by a single base. TCRbeta CDR3 regions were amplified from genomic DNA by means of the immunoSEQ Assay, a bias-controlled multiplex PCR. Per the authors' processing: The number of nucleated cells in each sample was estimated by amplification of reference gene primers within the assay. Sequence reads were collapsed and filtered to measure the absolute abundance of every unique TCRbeta CDR3 rearrangement. Productive Simpson clonality was computed per sample as the square root of Simpson's diversity index over productive rearrangements. TCRdb re-hosts the immuneACCESS table, in-frame sequences only. Its copies lack some clones; in the studies checked, an unresolved V gene accounts for under half of them, and the cause for the rest is not known. V, J and clone size are those of that table, while D and trimming were read from the DNA. The sample records about 200,000 clones, 80% to 85% of which are singletons. 5.1% of the sample is held by the ten biggest clonotypes.

This record comes from a study of blood T cell repertoires in COVID-19 (dated by TCRdb to the early 2020s). About the investigation overall: The collaborator samples originated in the United States, Italy and Spain and spanned the acute and convalescent phases of COVID-19. The material from the prospective study consisted of cDNA or gDNA derived from T cells, B-cell-depleted T cells, or PBMCs. The dataset comprised deeply sampled blood TCRbeta repertoires from subjects exposed to, actively infected with, or recovered from COVID-19. A freely available public database, intended as a resource for researchers studying the immune response to SARS-CoV-2, is where the repertoires were released. Samples were obtained from the ongoing ImmuneRACE study (first 160 participants) and from 1,254 subjects provided by 6 global collaborators. The sample metadata nearly always contained a de-identified subject ID, COVID-19 status, age in years and sex. Where available, HLA class I and class II types were obtained from metadata supplied by the sample provider rather than from assay-based typing.

The junction carries 17 bases between V and J, which are trimmed by 8 bases and 4 bases respectively. CDR1 and CDR2 were assigned from the germline V gene as SNHLY and FYNNEI. The CDR3 runs 15 residues from the cysteine to the phenylalanine. Only the CDR3 portion is preserved as DNA: 45 bases, with reading frame beginning at the first base. The collaborating institutions used their own protocols to collect whole blood in K2EDTA tubes. For TCRbeta analysis, collaborator samples were shipped as frozen whole blood, as isolated PBMCs, or as DNA extracted from either sample type. Summary of the overall study and its limitations: The quantity of clinical and demographic metadata differed by source and by participant and was supplied without curation.

Here the chain combines TRBV2 and TRBJ2-2; a tentative D match to TRBD1 spans 6 bases. Sequencing input: peripheral blood. The source of this sequence is a human donor in a cohort sampled during active COVID-19. The nucleotide sequence is given as TGTGCCAGCCGTTACGGGGACATCGGCACCGGGGAGCTGTTTTTT. This sequence encodes CASRYGDIGTGELFF.